This entry is about one T cell receptor beta chain. As yet, its antigen is unknown. One junction end does not reproduce the germline sequence, and a read error may be involved. This entry comes from a study of tumor-infiltrating lymphocytes in primary liver carcinoma. Study in general: The patients, men and women alike, were aged 30 to 69 years.

The CDR3 loop spans 19 amino acids. CDR1 and CDR2 from the germline V gene are SGHAT and FQDESV (reference sequence). Findings of the study overall: Tumor-adjacent and tumor-blood pairs shared a smaller degree of overlap than tumor region pairs.

Unsorted bulk tissue of about 19-31 mg yielded co-extracted RNA and DNA. Subjects presented with primary liver carcinoma managed by surgical resection. Five separate regions of each tumor underwent sampling. The investigators made TCR beta cDNA from about 500 ng total RNA, using a constant-region primer. Three-round nested multiplex PCR performed with slightly modified ARM-PCR produced the TCR beta libraries. Both of the initial two PCR rounds ran for 10 cycles and employed TRBV1-TRBV30 forward primers alongside a C-beta reverse primer. TCRdb independently ran MiXCR on the multiplex PCR reads; one entry per CDR3 protein. This table has about 210,000 distinct CDR3 sequences, approximately 80% appearing once.

The TCR sequence derives from a man aged 40-49 years with primary liver carcinoma and hepatitis B virus infection. V gene TRBV11-1 combines with J gene TRBJ2-3, with D possibly being TRBD1 or TRBD2 (5 bases each). The source material was tumor tissue from primary liver carcinoma. The CDR3 region is CASSSGGSSVGARTVTPYF. The CDR3 region has the DNA TGTGCCAGCAGTTCTGGGGGAAGCTCTGTTGGAGCCCGCACAGTTACGCCGTATTTT. The entire variable domain, with the rest obtained from reference TRBV11-1 and TRBJ2-3, is as follows: EAEVAQSPRYKITEKSQAVAFWCDPISGHATLYWYRQILGQGPELLVQFQDESVVDDSQLPKDRFSAERLKGVDSTLKIQPAELGDSAMYLCASSSGGSSVGARTVTPYFGPGTRLTVL.